The 9 T cell receptor beta chains below all came from one sample that was sequenced in a study of blood T cell repertoires in COVID-19. Assay used: immunoSEQ multiplex PCR; TCRdb lists only in-frame clones, some missing. This table has some 87,000 clones, over 75% appearing once. The sample consisted of peripheral blood. These receptors all come from a human donor in a cohort sampled during active COVID-19.

The V gene is TRBV21-1, the J gene TRBJ2-7; the D call of TRBD1 is as the table states it, not checked on the DNA. TRBV21-1 counts as a pseudogene. The CDR3 covers 13 residues. CDR3 nucleotides: TGTGCCAGCAGCAAAGGGACAGAGGACGAGCAGTACTTC. It yields the protein CASSKGTEDEQYF.

The chain recombines TRBV10-3 with TRBJ2-5; 10 bases are a match to TRBD2. The CDR3 is made up of 13 amino acids. V lost 6 bases, J lost 3 bases, and 1 base stayed unmatched. CDR1 is ENHRY and CDR2 is SYGVKD in the germline V gene. Here the CDR3 DNA reads TGTGCCATCAGCCTAGCGGGGGAAGAGACCCAGTACTTC. Amino acid sequence: CAISLAGEETQYF.

The chain carries TRBV19 and TRBJ2-7; 15 nucleotides agree with TRBD2. Per the germline V gene, CDR1 is LNHDA and CDR2 is SQIVND (reference sequence). With V trimmed by 5 bases and J by 6 bases, 2 bases remained unmatched. This CDR3 region has 14 residues. The CDR3 DNA reads as TGTGCCAGTAGTGCGGGACTAGCGGGGGGCGAGCAGTACTTC. Translated, it gives CASSAGLAGGEQYF.

The gene calls are TRBV6-2 or TRBV6-3 and TRBJ1-2, with D unclear. Between the trimmed V and J ends, which lost 6 bases and 0 bases, there was a span of 11 bases. Germline assignment: CDR1 MNHEY and CDR2 SVGEGT. The CDR3 spans 14 residues. The CDR3 sequence is CASRYQRPNYGYTF. The CDR3 bases are TGTGCCAGCAGATACCAGCGGCCTAACTATGGCTACACCTTC.

This chain uses TRBV20-1 with TRBJ2-5, with TRBD2 matching over 8 bases. V trimming: 3 bases; J trimming: 5 bases; junction bases outside the gene matches: 11. From germline, CDR1 is DFQATT and CDR2 SNEGSKA (reference sequence). The CDR3 contains 15 residues. The CDR3 DNA reads TGCAGTGCTAGTTCGGGGGGGGCCCTCTCTGAGACCCAGTACTTC. The encoded protein is CSASSGGALSETQYF.

The CDR3 bases are TGTGCCAGTTACGTTGGGGGAGGGCAAGGGACTGAAGCTTTCTTT. Translation gives CASYVGGGQGTEAFF. The gene calls are TRBV19 and TRBJ1-1; a possible D gene is TRBD1 (5 bases). V shed 8 bases and J shed 5 bases, with 21 bases lying between them. The CDR3 contains 15 residues. Germline V gene lookup returns CDR1 LNHDA and CDR2 SQIVND (reference sequence).

The chain recombines TRBV7-9 with TRBJ2-7, with 8 bases fitting TRBD1. With 2 bases clipped from V and 0 bases from J, the junction kept 6 bases outside the gene matches. This CDR3 is built from 16 residues. The V gene's germline CDR1 is SEHNR and CDR2 FQNEAQ (reference sequence). The CDR3 spells CASSLLRTGSSYEQYF. The CDR3 bases are TGTGCCAGCAGCTTACTCCGGACAGGGAGCTCCTACGAGCAGTACTTC.

This clone was seen only once. This chain uses TRBV28 with TRBJ2-5; 9 bases are a match to TRBD1. V gave up 4 bases and J gave up 5 bases; unmatched junction bases: 8. From germline, CDR1 is MDHEN and CDR2 SYDVKM. The CDR3 length is 15 residues. The CDR3 region has the DNA TGTGCCAGCAGTTCTACAGGGGGCGCGTATGAGACCCAGTACTTC. Encoded protein: CASSSTGGAYETQYF.

The chain combines TRBV11-2 with TRBJ1-1; 8 nucleotides align to TRBD1. Germline V gene sequence: CDR1 SGHAT, CDR2 FQNNGV. The CDR3 spans 14 residues. J was trimmed by 0 bases and V by 4 bases; bases with no gene match: 1. In DNA form, the CDR3 reads TGTGCCAGCAGCTGGGACAGGATGAACACTGAAGCTTTCTTT. This sequence encodes CASSWDRMNTEAFF. The whole variable domain, remainder taken from reference TRBV11-2 and TRBJ1-1, is EAGVAQSPRYKIIEKRQSVAFWCNPISGHATLYWYQQILGQGPKLLIQFQNNGVVDDSQLPKDRFSAERLKGVDSTLKIQPAKLEDSAVYLCASSWDRMNTEAFFGQGTRLTVV.